One and the same sample provided the 20 T cell receptor beta chains below, sequenced in a study of technical replicates of blood from several donors. Generated by immunoSEQ multiplex PCR, the TCRdb table keeps only in-frame clones and is missing some. The table lists some 77,000 clones, around nine tenths of them singletons. The sequenced sample was T cells isolated from PBMCs. These receptors were collected from a human donor in good health.

The chain couples TRBV9 to TRBJ2-1, with a tentative D call TRBD2 (6 bases). V lost 2 bases, J lost 9 bases, and 15 bases lay in between. This CDR3 contains 14 residues. Germline CDR1 reads SGDLS; CDR2 reads YYNGEE. The CDR3 region has the DNA TGTGCCAGCAGCGTTGTCGGGAGAGGGAGTGAGCAGTTCTTC. This translates into CASSVVGRGSEQFF.

The chain has TRBV7-2 and TRBJ2-2; D is possibly TRBD1 (6 bases). The V and J ends lost 2 bases and 5 bases respectively, with 9 bases between them. Per germline, CDR1 SGHTA and CDR2 FQGNSA. The length of the CDR3 is 14 residues. The CDR3 protein is CASSLRQGTGELFF. Here the CDR3 DNA reads TGTGCCAGCAGCTTAAGGCAGGGGACCGGGGAGCTGTTTTTT.

CDR3 loop: CATLDLAGYEQYF. The CDR3, as DNA: TGTGCCACCCTAGACCTAGCGGGTTACGAGCAGTACTTC. V and J are TRBV19 and TRBJ2-7; 8 bases line up with TRBD2. This CDR3 region has 13 residues. Trimming removed 10 bases from V and 4 bases from J; junction bases left unmatched: 9. From germline, CDR1 is LNHDA and CDR2 SQIVND (reference sequence).

This chain joins TRBV18 and TRBJ1-3; D gene ambiguous. Trimming removed 2 bases from V and 0 bases from J, with 5 bases in between. The CDR3 is made up of 14 amino acids. Per germline, CDR1 KGHSH and CDR2 LQKENI. CDR3 sequence reads: CASSPYSSGNTIYF. In nucleotides, the CDR3 is TGTGCCAGCTCACCATATAGCTCTGGAAACACCATATATTTT.

This chain connects TRBV9 to TRBJ1-4; TRBD1 matches 9 bases. Germline lookup yields CDR1 SGDLS and CDR2 YYNGEE. V lost 5 bases, J lost 8 bases, and 13 bases stayed unmatched. The CDR3 contains 16 residues. The CDR3 is CASSGTMTGGAEKLFF. The CDR3 DNA sequence: TGTGCCAGCAGTGGTACTATGACAGGGGGAGCGGAAAAACTGTTTTTT.

The chain couples TRBV9 to TRBJ2-7; 9 positions agree with TRBD2. V gave up 0 bases and J gave up 5 bases; unmatched junction bases: 9. The CDR3 has 16 residues. Germline V gene sequence: CDR1 SGDLS, CDR2 YYNGEE. This CDR3 is CASSVDRVAGVNEQYF. The CDR3 DNA sequence: TGTGCCAGCAGCGTAGATCGAGTAGCGGGAGTAAACGAGCAGTACTTC.

In DNA, the CDR3 is TGTGCCAGCTCACCCCAGGAAGGGGCCCCACAGGAAGCTTTCTTT. Protein: CASSPQEGAPQEAFF. This sequence joins TRBV18 and TRBJ1-1; D might be TRBD1 (5 bases). CDR1 KGHSH and CDR2 LQKENI come from the germline V gene. The CDR3 consists of 15 residues. Trimming cost V 3 bases and J 8 bases, with 19 bases left between them.

CDR3 amino acids: CASSPGQSGNTIYF. Written as DNA, the CDR3 is TGTGCCAGCAGCCCAGGACAATCTGGAAACACCATATATTTT. The rearrangement joins TRBV7-2 to TRBJ1-3, with a weak D call TRBD1 (5 bases). Deletions cut 5 bases from V and 1 base from J, with 9 bases between. The CDR3 totals 14 residues. Germline V gene data show CDR1 as SGHTA and CDR2 as FQGNSA.

V gene TRBV4-1 combines with J gene TRBJ2-1, with D possibly being TRBD2 (7 bases). V was cut by 8 bases and J by 8 bases, with 25 bases left in between. The CDR3 sequence is 16 residues long. The germline V gene encodes CDR1 MGHRA and CDR2 YSYEKL. This chain's CDR3 is CASSYRVARESDEQFF. In DNA, the CDR3 is TGCGCCAGCTCGTACAGGGTGGCGCGGGAGAGCGATGAGCAGTTCTTC.

The chain joins TRBV7-9 to TRBJ2-1; D is possibly TRBD1 (5 bases). Germline CDR1 reads SEHNR; CDR2 reads FQNEAQ (reference sequence). There are 13 residues in the CDR3. V was trimmed by 6 bases and J by 10 bases, leaving 16 bases between them. CDR3 in DNA: TGTGCCAGCAGGCCTCAGTCCTGGGGCGAGCAGTTCTTC. It translates to CASRPQSWGEQFF. The full variable domain, in which reference TRBV7-9 and TRBJ2-1 provide the parts outside the CDR3, is DTGVSQNPRHKITKRGQNVTFRCDPISEHNRLYWYRQTLGQGPEFLTYFQNEAQLEKSRLLSDRFSAERPKGSFSTLEIQRTEQGDSAMYLCASRPQSWGEQFFGPGTRLTVL.

V is TRBV4-1 and J is TRBJ2-2, with D perhaps TRBD2 (6 bases). The CDR3 spans 15 residues. The V end lost 5 bases, the J end lost 4 bases, and 14 bases lay between the germline ends. Looked up from germline, CDR1 is MGHRA and CDR2 is YSYEKL. The CDR3 loop reads CASSSTEGGTGELFF. Here the CDR3 DNA reads TGCGCCAGCAGCTCCACGGAGGGCGGCACCGGGGAGCTGTTTTTT.

CDR3 DNA: TGTGCCAGCAGCACAAGAGGGGGCAACGACTATGGCTACACCTTC. Translation: CASSTRGGNDYGYTF. The chain uses TRBV21-1 and TRBJ1-2; the D call of TRBD1 is as the table states it, not checked on the DNA. TRBV21-1 is given as a pseudogene. The CDR3 length is 15 residues.

Regarding this clone: One junction end disagrees with the germline gene, perhaps due to a read error. The chain uses TRBV7-9 and TRBJ2-1; 11 bases match TRBD2. CDR1 SEHNR and CDR2 FQNEAQ come from the germline V gene (reference sequence). The CDR3 spans 18 residues. The CDR3 reads CANSLGLAGGLPYNEQFF. The CDR3 DNA follows: TGTGCCAACAGCTTAGGCCTAGCGGGAGGTCTCCCCTACAATGAGCAGTTCTTC.

The J gene is TRBJ1-3, the V gene TRBV29-1; 9 nucleotides match TRBD1. The CDR3 sequence is 14 residues long. With V trimmed by 7 bases and J by 1 base, 5 bases remained unmatched. Germline values: CDR1 SQVTM, CDR2 ANQGSEA. The CDR3: CSAAGTGSGNTIYF. As DNA, the CDR3 is TGCAGCGCTGCAGGGACAGGGTCTGGAAACACCATATATTTT.

The chain employs TRBV4-2 and TRBJ1-2, with 7 bases fitting TRBD1. Trimming cost V 1 base and J 6 bases; bases outside gene matches: 5. CDR3 length: 14 amino acids. The germline gives CDR1 LGHNA, CDR2 YNFKEQ. In nucleotides, the CDR3 is TGTGCCAGCAGCCAAGGACAGGGTGTCGATGGCTACACCTTC. The encoded protein is CASSQGQGVDGYTF.

The chain links TRBV5-1 to TRBJ1-1; TRBD1 matches at 7 bases. The trim removed 6 bases at V and 4 bases at J, leaving 6 bases unmatched. This CDR3 contains 13 residues. Germline V lookup: CDR1 SGHRS, CDR2 YFSETQ. CDR3 amino acids: CASTRQGGTEAFF. The CDR3 DNA is TGCGCCAGCACGAGACAGGGCGGCACTGAAGCTTTCTTT. The variable domain in full, with the rest retrieved from reference TRBV5-1 and TRBJ1-1, is KAGVTQTPRYLIKTRGQQVTLSCSPISGHRSVSWYQQTPGQGLQFLFEYFSETQRNKGNFPGRFSGRQFSNSRSEMNVSTLELGDSALYLCASTRQGGTEAFFGQGTRLTVV.

This chain uses TRBV7-2 with TRBJ2-2, with TRBD2 as a possible D gene (6 bases). The germline V gene encodes CDR1 SGHTA and CDR2 FQGNSA. V was shortened by 8 bases and J by 11 bases, with 12 bases between the two germline ends. The length of the CDR3 is 11 residues. This CDR3 reads CASHGAGELFF. CDR3 sequence (DNA): TGTGCCAGCCACGGGGCGGGAGAGCTGTTTTTT. Looking up the rest from reference TRBV7-2 and TRBJ2-2 gives the full variable domain: GAGVSQSPSNKVTEKGKDVELRCDPISGHTALYWYRQSLGQGLEFLIYFQGNSAPDKSGLPSDRFSAERTGGSVSTLTIQRTQQEDSAVYLCASHGAGELFFGEGSRLTVL.

The rearrangement links TRBV11-2 to TRBJ1-1; 7 nucleotides line up with TRBD1. The J segment lost 2 bases and the V segment lost 4 bases, leaving 4 bases of the junction unmatched. The CDR3 spans 14 residues. CDR1 is SGHAT, CDR2 FQNNGV, per germline. CDR3 sequence reads: CASSWGQPNTEAFF. The CDR3 DNA reads as TGTGCCAGCAGCTGGGGACAGCCAAACACTGAAGCTTTCTTT. Full variable domain (missing parts from reference TRBV11-2 and TRBJ1-1): EAGVAQSPRYKIIEKRQSVAFWCNPISGHATLYWYQQILGQGPKLLIQFQNNGVVDDSQLPKDRFSAERLKGVDSTLKIQPAKLEDSAVYLCASSWGQPNTEAFFGQGTRLTVV.

This rearrangement joins TRBV30 to TRBJ1-3, with D possibly TRBD1 on 5 matching bases. The CDR3 extends over 13 amino acids. V gave up 2 bases and J gave up 1 base, with 6 bases separating them. Germline-derived CDR1 and CDR2 are GTSNPN and SVGIG (reference sequence). This chain's CDR3 is CAWSSGSGNTIYF. The CDR3 DNA is TGTGCCTGGAGTTCAGGGTCTGGAAACACCATATATTTT.

The J gene is TRBJ1-1, the V gene TRBV4-1, with 10 bases matching TRBD1. The germline V gene encodes CDR1 MGHRA and CDR2 YSYEKL. The CDR3 runs 15 residues. V lost 5 bases and J lost 10; bases outside the gene matches: 13. Here the CDR3 DNA reads TGCGCCAGCAGCTCGCTGACAGGGGGCAAAAAGGGAGCTTTCTTT. Residues: CASSSLTGGKKGAFF.